Each of the 10 T cell receptor beta chains below was sequenced from the same sample in a study of blood T cell repertoires in COVID-19. Assay: immunoSEQ multiplex PCR; the TCRdb copy retains only in-frame clones and omits some. The sample yields around 25,000 clones, roughly nine tenths seen once. Sequenced: peripheral blood. The receptors were gathered from a man between 65 and 79 years old with acute or convalescent COVID-19.

This sequence joins TRBV5-4 and TRBJ2-1; 11 bases fit TRBD2. This CDR3 contains 13 residues. V lost 7 bases, J lost 4 bases, and 1 base stayed unmatched. The germline V gene has CDR1 SGHNT and CDR2 YYREEE (reference sequence). The DNA for the CDR3 is TGTGCCAGCCGACTAGCGGGGTACAATGAGCAGTTCTTC. This translates into CASRLAGYNEQFF.

The V and J genes are TRBV18 and TRBJ2-7; 10 bases fit TRBD2. The CDR3 spans 15 residues. The J segment lost 1 base and the V segment lost 2 bases, leaving 2 bases of the junction unmatched. The germline CDR1 and CDR2 sequences are KGHSH and LQKENI. Written as DNA, the CDR3 is TGTGCCAGCTCACCATCTAGCGGGGGTTCCTACGAGCAGTACTTC. Protein sequence: CASSPSSGGSYEQYF.

The genes are TRBV12-3 or TRBV12-4 and TRBJ1-6; D is undetermined. The CDR3 is 12 amino acids. V was clipped by 9 bases and J by 6 bases, with 9 bases between them. CDR3 in DNA: TGTGCCAGTAGCCTCCGTAATTCACCCCTCCACTTT. As protein: CASSLRNSPLHF.

This clone was counted a few times. The chain employs TRBV9 and TRBJ1-6; D unclear. This CDR3 comprises 13 residues. Trimming shortened V by 0 bases and J by 8 bases, and 6 bases separated the two germline ends. Germline V gene lookup returns CDR1 SGDLS and CDR2 YYNGEE. This CDR3 is CASSVVPDSPLHF. The CDR3 region has the DNA TGTGCCAGCAGCGTAGTTCCGGATTCACCCCTCCACTTT.

This chain links TRBV5-6 with TRBJ2-7; maybe TRBD1 (7 bases). This CDR3 is 15 amino acids long. The germline CDR1 and CDR2 sequences are SGHDT and YYEEEE. The germline V and J ends were trimmed by 1 base and 1 base, with 12 bases remaining between them. CDR3 amino acids: CASSLNAGGSYEQYF. The DNA for the CDR3 is TGTGCCAGCAGCTTGAACGCAGGGGGGTCCTACGAGCAGTACTTC.

This sequence joins TRBV29-1 and TRBJ1-2; maybe TRBD1 (6 bases). Trimming took off 7 bases at V and 4 bases at J, with 10 bases between the two ends. The CDR3 is 11 residues long. The germline V gene has CDR1 SQVTM and CDR2 ANQGSEA. Written as DNA, the CDR3 is TGCAGCGGGGACACCACCTATGGCTACACCTTC. It codes for CSGDTTYGYTF.

The chain employs TRBV3-1 (or the pseudogene TRBV3-2) and TRBJ2-3, with TRBD2 as a possible D gene (5 bases). CDR1 is LGHDT, CDR2 YNNKEL, per germline (reference sequence). V lost 1 base, J lost 5 bases, and 10 bases lay in between. The CDR3 totals 14 residues. CDR3 in DNA: TGTGCCAGCAGCCAAGCGGACGAGGGAGATACGCAGTATTTT. Protein: CASSQADEGDTQYF.

V is TRBV30 and J is TRBJ1-1; TRBD1 matches at 7 bases. CDR3 length: 18 amino acids. Trimming cost V 3 bases and J 6 bases; bases outside gene matches: 22. From germline, CDR1 is GTSNPN and CDR2 SVGIG (reference sequence). CDR3 in amino acids: CAWSFRGSGSGVFPEAFF. In DNA, the CDR3 is TGTGCCTGGAGCTTCAGGGGGAGTGGTTCCGGGGTCTTCCCTGAAGCTTTCTTT.

This rearrangement joins TRBV5-4 to TRBJ1-2, with a tentative D call TRBD1 (5 bases). There are 16 residues in the CDR3. V lost 2 bases to trimming and J lost 0 bases, with 14 bases between them. Germline CDR1 SGHNT, CDR2 YYREEE (reference sequence). CDR3 loop: CASSFSRAPSNYGYTF. In DNA, the CDR3 is TGTGCCAGCAGCTTCAGCAGGGCCCCCTCTAACTATGGCTACACCTTC.

The rearrangement joins TRBV27 to TRBJ1-5; TRBD1 matches 7 bases. V dropped 4 bases and J dropped 6; count of bases not matched to a gene: 15. The germline V gene has CDR1 MNHEY and CDR2 SMNVEV (reference sequence). The CDR3 runs 17 residues. The CDR3: CASSSTRGRGLGQPQHF. For the CDR3, the DNA is TGTGCCAGCAGTTCGACGAGGGGCAGGGGGTTAGGTCAGCCCCAGCATTTT.